This T cell receptor beta chain stems from a study of blood T cells in healthy people across ages. In the study overall: Template switching captured about one barcoded beta molecule per two T cells. Study-wide results and limits: Any changes in expanded clonotypes were possibly confounded, as donor CMV status remained unknown. Per-million-T-cell TCR beta diversity fell roughly linearly with age.

Comments on this clonotype: Its target is unknown.

Next came a second PCR, run for roughly 6 to 11 cycles, which used a sample-barcoded 5' primer along with a J-beta primer mix. Each cDNA was tagged by a template-switch adaptor containing 12 random nucleotides. Each CDR3 protein gets one entry after TCRdb re-called the 5' RACE reads with MiXCR. This table has around 1,600,000 distinct CDR3 sequences, roughly two fifths appearing once. Sequenced input: blood. The TCR was taken from a woman under 30 in good health.

This CDR3 reads CASTRLAVNTGELFF. The CDR3 bases are TGTGCCAGCACACGGCTAGCGGTGAACACCGGGGAGCTGTTTTTT. The chain recombines TRBV9 with TRBJ2-2, with TRBD2 matching 7 bases. The CDR3 sequence is 15 residues long. The V segment lost 6 bases and the J segment 1 base; nucleotides outside the gene matches: 6. In germline, CDR1 is SGDLS, CDR2 YYNGEE.